Sequencing of this T cell receptor (beta chain) was carried out in a study of neoadjuvant anti-PD-1 for oral cavity cancer (TCRdb year 2021). At the level of the whole study: Three to four biweekly doses of nivolumab at 3 mg/kg were mostly administered to patients before curative-intent surgical resection. For patients who did not progress, a fourth nivolumab dose was given around day 43, followed by definitive surgical resection on days 50-56. Patients with complete response, partial response or stable disease by RECIST 1.1 were defined as responders, whereas patients with progression were defined as non-responders. The parent correlative cohort had around 11 patients and a response rate of 33%. Here is what the overall study found, with its caveats: Only a few patients per response group were included in the TCR analyses, and larger cohorts for validation were called for by the authors. Higher pretreatment blood Treg/Th17 ratios correlated with higher pretreatment blood TCRbeta clonality and lower post-treatment tumor TCRbeta clonality. Larger post-treatment sizes of preexisting intratumoral clones correlated with greater tumor shrinkage, suggesting expansion of preexisting clones contributed to response.

For survey sequencing, tumor libraries mostly used roughly 4.8 ug of input genomic DNA, with two replicates for each sample. The immunoSEQ hsTCRbeta kit was used to prepare TCRbeta libraries, following the manufacturer's instructions. The finished libraries were brought together in one pool at 2.5 to 3.5 nM, which was then read using an Illumina NovaSeq 6000 S4 flow cell. Per the original workflow: The immunoSEQ Analyzer was used for raw data preprocessing and quality control. The analysis was limited to productive rearrangements, and each clonotype was defined by a unique CDR3 amino acid sequence. Repertoire clonality was estimated as the Gini-Simpson index, which was computed with the R package tcR. Gini indices were compared with Student's t test, and associations with tumor size change were assessed by Pearson correlation. TCRdb took over this immuneACCESS table, retaining in-frame rearrangements with V and J assigned. Such tables are incomplete; in checked studies, under half of the missing clones stem from an unresolved V gene, and the remainder is unexplained. That table gives V, J and clone size, and the DNA gave D and trimming. This sample comprises about 25,000 clones, less than 35% of them detected only once. The biggest ten clones account for about 16% of the sample.

Turning to this clone: The clone's antigen remains unknown. No base quality values were provided; no much bigger clone lies one nucleotide off.

In the paper's terms, the time point label means: after neoadjuvant nivolumab, at surgical resection. None of the patients had received prior systemic or radiation treatment, and all were newly diagnosed with stage II-IVA oral cavity squamous cell carcinoma. The cohort consisted of patients with HPV-negative, locally advanced oral cavity squamous cell carcinoma. Samples were obtained from a longitudinal correlative study of a single-arm phase II trial of neoadjuvant nivolumab in oral cavity squamous cell carcinoma. Subject-matched pre- and post-treatment PBMCs and tumors from three responders and three non-responders underwent genomic DNA-based TCRbeta sequencing. The Maxwell RSC DNA from Tissue kit was used to isolate genomic DNA from tumor tissue. The material sequenced was tumor tissue, taken after nivolumab (anti-PD-1) treatment. The origin of this receptor is a person aged 40-85 years with oral cavity squamous cell carcinoma.

In nucleotides, the sequence is TGCGCCAGCAGCCCACTGAGCGGGAGCTCCTACAATGAGCAGTTCTTC. Protein translation: CASSPLSGSSYNEQFF. Recombination linked TRBV4-1 to TRBJ2-1; the central 8 bases match TRBD2. From cysteine to phenylalanine, the CDR3 is 16 amino acids long. Just the 48-base CDR3 DNA is kept, in frame starting at base 1. From a lookup of the germline V gene, CDR1 and CDR2 are MGHRA and YSYEKL. Germline trimming amounts to 4 bases on V and 0 bases on J, with 5 as the count of junction bases outside the gene matches.